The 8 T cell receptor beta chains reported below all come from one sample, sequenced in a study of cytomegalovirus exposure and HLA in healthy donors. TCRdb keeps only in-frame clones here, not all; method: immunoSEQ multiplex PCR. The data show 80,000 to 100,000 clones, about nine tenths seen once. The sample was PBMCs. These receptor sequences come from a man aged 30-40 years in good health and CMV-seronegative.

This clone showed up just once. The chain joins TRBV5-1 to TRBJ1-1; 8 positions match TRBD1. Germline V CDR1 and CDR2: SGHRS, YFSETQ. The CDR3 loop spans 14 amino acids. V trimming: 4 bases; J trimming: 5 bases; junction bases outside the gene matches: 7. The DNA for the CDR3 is TGCGCCAGCAGCGGGCAGGGGGCGCTGACTGAAGCTTTCTTT. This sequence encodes CASSGQGALTEAFF.

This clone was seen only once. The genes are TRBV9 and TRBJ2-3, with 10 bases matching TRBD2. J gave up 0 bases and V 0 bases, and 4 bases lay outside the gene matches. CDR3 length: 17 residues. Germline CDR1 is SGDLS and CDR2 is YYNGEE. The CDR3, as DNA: TGTGCCAGCAGCGTAGAAAGCGGGAGGGCTAGCACAGATACGCAGTATTTT. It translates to CASSVESGRASTDTQYF.

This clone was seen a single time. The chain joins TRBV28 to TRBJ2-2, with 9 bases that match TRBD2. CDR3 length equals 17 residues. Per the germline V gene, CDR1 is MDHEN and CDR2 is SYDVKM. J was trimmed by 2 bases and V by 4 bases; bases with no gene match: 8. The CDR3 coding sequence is TGTGCCAGCAGTTACCCCCGACTAGCGGCAAACACCGGGGAGCTGTTTTTT. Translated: CASSYPRLAANTGELFF.

For the CDR3, the DNA is TGTGCCAGCAGCTTTTCAGGGGGCGGCTATAGTGAGCAGTTCTTC. It encodes CASSFSGGGYSEQFF. The chain has TRBV13 and TRBJ2-1; 8 bases align to TRBD1. Germline CDR1 PRHDT, CDR2 FYEKMQ (reference sequence). This CDR3 comprises 15 residues. V gave up 3 bases and J gave up 9 bases; unmatched junction bases: 10.

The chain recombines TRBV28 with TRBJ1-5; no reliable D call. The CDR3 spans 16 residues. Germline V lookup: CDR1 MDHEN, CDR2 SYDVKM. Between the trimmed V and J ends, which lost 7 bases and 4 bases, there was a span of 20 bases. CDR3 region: CASIKRGFPGNQPQHF. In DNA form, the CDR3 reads TGTGCCAGCATCAAAAGAGGTTTCCCGGGGAATCAGCCCCAGCATTTT.

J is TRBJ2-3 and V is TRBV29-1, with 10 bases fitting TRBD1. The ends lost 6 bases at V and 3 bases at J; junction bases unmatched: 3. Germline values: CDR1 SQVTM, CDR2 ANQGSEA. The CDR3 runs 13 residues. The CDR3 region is CSVRGQGTDTQYF. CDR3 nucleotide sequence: TGCAGCGTGCGGGGACAGGGGACAGATACGCAGTATTTT.

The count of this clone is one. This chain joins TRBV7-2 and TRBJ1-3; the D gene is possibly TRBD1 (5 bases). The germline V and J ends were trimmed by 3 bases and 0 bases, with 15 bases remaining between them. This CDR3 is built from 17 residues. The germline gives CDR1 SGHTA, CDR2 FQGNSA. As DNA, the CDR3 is TGTGCCAGCAGCTTTATCGGACATCAAGACTCTGGAAACACCATATATTTT. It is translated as CASSFIGHQDSGNTIYF.

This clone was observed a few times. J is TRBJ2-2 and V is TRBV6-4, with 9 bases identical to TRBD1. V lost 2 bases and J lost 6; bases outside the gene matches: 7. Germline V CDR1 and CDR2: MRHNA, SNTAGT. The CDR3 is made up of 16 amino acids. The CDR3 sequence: CASSDAGTGPAGELFF. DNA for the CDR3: TGTGCCAGCAGTGACGCGGGGACAGGGCCCGCCGGGGAGCTGTTTTTT.